Listed below are T cell receptor beta chains from one sample, sequenced in a study of cytomegalovirus exposure and HLA in healthy donors. The repertoire was sequenced with immunoSEQ multiplex PCR; TCRdb's copy has only in-frame clones and lacks some. The repertoire consists of tens of thousands of clones, with 80% to 90% occurring once and the leading ten covering 10% to 12%. The sample taken for sequencing was PBMCs. The receptors were gathered from a middle-aged woman in good health and CMV-seropositive. CDR3s include the opening cysteine and the closing phenylalanine or tryptophan. A D gene is named only where the DNA matches it firmly. Expanded clones get a size class; other rows say once, few or many, or leave the size out.

v_call: TRBV6-5; cdr3_length: 12; j_call: TRBJ1-1; d_call: .; clone_size: once; cdr3_aa: CASSYSGGVAFF; cdr3_nt: TGTGCCAGCAGTTACTCGGGAGGAGTTGCTTTCTTT
v_call: TRBV5-6; cdr3_length: 15; j_call: TRBJ1-1; d_call: .; clone_size: .; cdr3_aa: CASSLGGTWYTEAFF; cdr3_nt: TGTGCCAGCAGCTTGGGAGGTACGTGGTACACTGAAGCTTTCTTT
v_call: TRBV27; cdr3_length: 14; j_call: TRBJ2-4; d_call: .; clone_size: .; cdr3_aa: CASSLTGYKNIQYF; cdr3_nt: TGTGCCAGCAGCCTTACAGGGTACAAAAACATTCAGTACTTC
v_call: TRBV2; cdr3_length: 15; j_call: TRBJ2-3; d_call: TRBD2; clone_size: once; cdr3_aa: CASSYGTSGGDTQYF; cdr3_nt: TGTGCCAGCAGTTACGGAACTAGCGGGGGGGATACGCAGTATTTT
v_call: TRBV7-2; cdr3_length: 17; j_call: TRBJ1-1; d_call: .; clone_size: .; cdr3_aa: CASSLFGSRGADTEAFF; cdr3_nt: TGTGCCAGCAGCTTATTTGGGAGCAGGGGAGCGGACACTGAAGCTTTCTTT
v_call: TRBV19; cdr3_length: 14; j_call: TRBJ2-7; d_call: TRBD1; clone_size: .; cdr3_aa: CASSTWTGEHEQYF; cdr3_nt: TGTGCCAGTAGTACCTGGACAGGGGAGCACGAGCAGTACTTC
v_call: TRBV7-3; cdr3_length: 14; j_call: TRBJ1-2; d_call: .; clone_size: .; cdr3_aa: CASSLILRIDGYTF; cdr3_nt: TGTGCCAGCAGCTTAATACTCAGGATAGATGGCTACACCTTC
v_call: TRBV5-1; cdr3_length: 12; j_call: TRBJ1-2; d_call: .; clone_size: .; cdr3_aa: CASSLPTDGYTF; cdr3_nt: TGCGCCAGCAGCTTACCGACTGATGGCTACACCTTC
v_call: TRBV11-2; cdr3_length: 17; j_call: TRBJ2-7; d_call: TRBD2; clone_size: .; cdr3_aa: CASSFTGTSGGLYEQYF; cdr3_nt: TGTGCCAGCAGCTTCACCGGGACTAGCGGGGGGCTTTACGAGCAGTACTTC
v_call: TRBV14; cdr3_length: 13; j_call: TRBJ2-7; d_call: .; clone_size: .; cdr3_aa: CASSITPAYEQYF; cdr3_nt: TGTGCCAGCAGCATCACTCCCGCCTACGAGCAGTACTTC
v_call: TRBV7-9; cdr3_length: 16; j_call: TRBJ2-3; d_call: .; clone_size: .; cdr3_aa: CASSISGTGGTDTQYF; cdr3_nt: TGTGCCAGCAGCATATCCGGGACTGGAGGCACAGATACGCAGTATTTT
v_call: TRBV6-5; cdr3_length: 14; j_call: TRBJ2-7; d_call: TRBD2; clone_size: .; cdr3_aa: CASSPGLAGREQYF; cdr3_nt: TGTGCCAGCAGCCCGGGACTAGCGGGGCGGGAGCAGTACTTC
v_call: TRBV9; cdr3_length: 17; j_call: TRBJ2-2; d_call: .; clone_size: .; cdr3_aa: CASSVDLTGQLTGELFF; cdr3_nt: TGTGCCAGCAGCGTAGACCTTACAGGGCAGCTCACCGGGGAGCTGTTTTTT
v_call: TRBV19; cdr3_length: 16; j_call: TRBJ2-1; d_call: TRBD1; clone_size: once; cdr3_aa: CATKKQGALTYNEQFF; cdr3_nt: TGTGCCACCAAAAAACAGGGGGCGCTTACCTACAATGAGCAGTTCTTC
v_call: TRBV6-5; cdr3_length: 14; j_call: TRBJ1-2; d_call: .; clone_size: .; cdr3_aa: CASSYGADNYGYTF; cdr3_nt: TGTGCCAGCAGTTACGGGGCAGATAACTATGGCTACACCTTC
v_call: TRBV7-8; cdr3_length: 16; j_call: TRBJ2-1; d_call: .; clone_size: .; cdr3_aa: CASSPPGWRSYNEQFF; cdr3_nt: TGTGCCAGCAGCCCCCCTGGGTGGAGGTCCTACAATGAGCAGTTCTTC
v_call: TRBV28; cdr3_length: 13; j_call: TRBJ1-3; d_call: .; clone_size: .; cdr3_aa: CASSRTLINTIYF; cdr3_nt: TGTGCCAGCAGTCGGACACTGATAAACACCATATATTTT
v_call: TRBV9; cdr3_length: 16; j_call: TRBJ1-1; d_call: .; clone_size: .; cdr3_aa: CASSVLGAAPNTEAFF; cdr3_nt: TGTGCCAGCAGCGTACTGGGGGCCGCCCCGAACACTGAAGCTTTCTTT
v_call: TRBV18; cdr3_length: 14; j_call: TRBJ2-5; d_call: TRBD1; clone_size: few; cdr3_aa: CASSPDRVKETQYF; cdr3_nt: TGTGCCAGCTCACCGGACAGGGTCAAAGAGACCCAGTACTTC
v_call: TRBV6-1; cdr3_length: 15; j_call: TRBJ1-5; d_call: .; clone_size: .; cdr3_aa: CASSEVVAINQPQHF; cdr3_nt: TGTGCCAGCAGTGAGGTCGTAGCGATTAATCAGCCCCAGCATTTT
v_call: TRBV5-1; cdr3_length: 13; j_call: TRBJ1-2; d_call: .; clone_size: .; cdr3_aa: CASSLAGRGGYTF; cdr3_nt: TGCGCCAGCAGCTTGGCGGGCAGGGGTGGCTACACCTTC
v_call: TRBV5-1; cdr3_length: 16; j_call: TRBJ2-7; d_call: .; clone_size: .; cdr3_aa: CASSLDRAGLWDEQYF; cdr3_nt: TGCGCCAGCAGCTTGGATCGCGCGGGGCTCTGGGACGAGCAGTACTTC
v_call: TRBV6-4; cdr3_length: 16; j_call: TRBJ1-1; d_call: .; clone_size: .; cdr3_aa: CASTRPRGFCDTEAFF; cdr3_nt: TGTGCCAGCACCCGGCCAAGGGGTTTTTGCGACACTGAAGCTTTCTTT
v_call: TRBV4-3; cdr3_length: 13; j_call: TRBJ1-2; d_call: .; clone_size: .; cdr3_aa: CAMDRRGGFGYTF; cdr3_nt: TGCGCCATGGACCGGCGGGGTGGATTCGGCTACACCTTC
v_call: TRBV4-2; cdr3_length: 16; j_call: TRBJ2-3; d_call: TRBD2; clone_size: once; cdr3_aa: CASSQDLAGGTDTQYF; cdr3_nt: TGTGCCAGCAGCCAAGATTTGGCGGGGGGTACAGATACGCAGTATTTT
v_call: TRBV2; cdr3_length: 10; j_call: TRBJ1-1; d_call: .; clone_size: .; cdr3_aa: CASRLSQAFF; cdr3_nt: TGTGCCAGCAGATTAAGCCAAGCTTTCTTT
v_call: TRBV7-2; cdr3_length: 16; j_call: TRBJ2-3; d_call: TRBD2; clone_size: once; cdr3_aa: CASSLRLAGSADTQYF; cdr3_nt: TGTGCCAGCAGCTTACGACTAGCGGGGAGCGCAGATACGCAGTATTTT
v_call: TRBV18; cdr3_length: 15; j_call: TRBJ1-1; d_call: .; clone_size: .; cdr3_aa: CASSPPGEVNTEAFF; cdr3_nt: TGTGCCAGCTCACCTCCCGGAGAGGTGAACACTGAAGCTTTCTTT
v_call: TRBV18; cdr3_length: 13; j_call: TRBJ2-5; d_call: .; clone_size: .; cdr3_aa: CASSPRQQETQYF; cdr3_nt: TGTGCCAGCTCACCGAGACAGCAAGAGACCCAGTACTTC
v_call: TRBV4-3; cdr3_length: 15; j_call: TRBJ1-4; d_call: .; clone_size: .; cdr3_aa: CASSQPGHLNEKLFF; cdr3_nt: TGCGCCAGCAGCCAACCGGGACATCTTAATGAAAAACTGTTTTTT
v_call: TRBV10-3; cdr3_length: 14; j_call: TRBJ1-2; d_call: TRBD1; clone_size: .; cdr3_aa: CAISDWDSSYGYTF; cdr3_nt: TGTGCCATCAGTGATTGGGACAGCTCCTATGGCTACACCTTC
v_call: TRBV6-5; cdr3_length: 14; j_call: TRBJ1-3; d_call: .; clone_size: .; cdr3_aa: CASREGQLENTIYF; cdr3_nt: TGTGCCAGCAGAGAAGGACAGCTGGAAAACACCATATATTTT
v_call: TRBV5-1; cdr3_length: 13; j_call: TRBJ1-1; d_call: .; clone_size: .; cdr3_aa: CASSFGGYTEAFF; cdr3_nt: TGCGCCAGCAGCTTCGGCGGTTACACTGAAGCTTTCTTT
v_call: TRBV19; cdr3_length: 13; j_call: TRBJ2-7; d_call: .; clone_size: .; cdr3_aa: CASSYDSAYEQYF; cdr3_nt: TGTGCCAGTTCTTACGACAGTGCCTACGAGCAGTACTTC
v_call: TRBV9; cdr3_length: 14; j_call: TRBJ1-3; d_call: .; clone_size: .; cdr3_aa: CASSVGSSGNTIYF; cdr3_nt: TGTGCCAGCAGCGTAGGTAGCTCTGGAAACACCATATATTTT
v_call: TRBV28; cdr3_length: 12; j_call: TRBJ1-1; d_call: .; clone_size: .; cdr3_aa: CASSLFSAEAFF; cdr3_nt: TGTGCCAGCAGTTTATTCTCGGCTGAAGCTTTCTTT
v_call: TRBV6-6; cdr3_length: 13; j_call: TRBJ2-5; d_call: .; clone_size: .; cdr3_aa: CASNYRGGETQYF; cdr3_nt: TGTGCCAGCAATTACAGGGGGGGAGAGACCCAGTACTTC
v_call: TRBV5-5; cdr3_length: 16; j_call: TRBJ2-2; d_call: TRBD2; clone_size: .; cdr3_aa: CASSKTSGANTGELFF; cdr3_nt: TGTGCCAGCAGCAAAACTAGCGGGGCGAACACCGGGGAGCTGTTTTTT
v_call: TRBV11-3; cdr3_length: 15; j_call: TRBJ2-5; d_call: TRBD2; clone_size: .; cdr3_aa: CASSFSGGAQETQYF; cdr3_nt: TGTGCCAGCAGCTTTAGCGGGGGGGCCCAAGAGACCCAGTACTTC
v_call: TRBV19; cdr3_length: 15; j_call: TRBJ1-5; d_call: TRBD1; clone_size: .; cdr3_aa: CASSRQGPGNQPQHF; cdr3_nt: TGTGCCAGTAGCCGACAGGGGCCGGGGAATCAGCCCCAGCATTTT